There are many counts of the clone carrying this T cell receptor (beta chain). Its antigen is undetermined. Trimming took 0 bases from V and 4 from J, leaving 10 bases between them. The CDR3 is 14 residues long. The germline CDR1 and CDR2 sequences are LGHDT and YNNKEL (reference sequence). Moderately to severely active ophthalmopathy under 3 months, CAS at least 3, NOSPECS at least 4. The study amplified TCR beta CDR3 regions using RNA transcripts. HTBI primers were used in a first-round RT-PCR, which preceded a second-round multiplex PCR. A single record per CDR3 protein comes from TCRdb applying MiXCR to the multiplex PCR reads. The sample shows some 210,000 distinct CDR3 sequences, under 30% of them seen only once. This record comes from a study of Graves' ophthalmopathy and Graves' hyperthyroidism. Points from the study as a whole: It was with roughly 71% sensitivity and about 72% specificity that the model predicted ophthalmopathy progression. Blood also contained most of the expanded thyroid clonotypes above 0.001 frequency. Built on 13 signatures, a model told ophthalmopathy apart from stable hyperthyroidism with approximately 88% sensitivity and roughly 80% specificity.

The rearrangement joins TRBV3-1 to TRBJ2-7; D call uncertain. Sequenced: peripheral blood. This clonotype was sampled from a man in his fifties or sixties with Graves' ophthalmopathy. In DNA, the CDR3 is TGTGCCAGCAGCCAAGAGGGTATGACTTACGAGCAGTACTTC. The encoded protein is CASSQEGMTYEQYF.